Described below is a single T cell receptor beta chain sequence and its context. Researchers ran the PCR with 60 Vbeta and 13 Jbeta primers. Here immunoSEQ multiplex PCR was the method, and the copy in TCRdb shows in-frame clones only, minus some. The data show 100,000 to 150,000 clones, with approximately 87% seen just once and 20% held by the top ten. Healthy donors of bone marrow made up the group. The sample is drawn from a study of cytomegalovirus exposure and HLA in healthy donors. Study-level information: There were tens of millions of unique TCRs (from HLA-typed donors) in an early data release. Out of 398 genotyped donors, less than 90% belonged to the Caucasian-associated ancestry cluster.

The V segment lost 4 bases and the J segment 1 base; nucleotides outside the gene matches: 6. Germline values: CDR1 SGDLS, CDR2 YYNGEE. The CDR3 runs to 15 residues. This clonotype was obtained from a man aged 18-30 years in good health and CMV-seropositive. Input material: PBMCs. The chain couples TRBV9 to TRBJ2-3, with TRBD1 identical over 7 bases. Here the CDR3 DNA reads TGTGCCAGCAGCCTGTTTGGACAGGGCACAGATACGCAGTATTTT. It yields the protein CASSLFGQGTDTQYF.